This T cell receptor beta chain was identified in a study of blood T cell repertoires in COVID-19. Overall study: Both acute and convalescent COVID-19 samples were obtained from the United States, Italy and Spain.

Original processing notes: The assay estimated nucleated cells by amplifying reference gene primers. Clones were sequenced by immunoSEQ multiplex PCR, and TCRdb holds only the in-frame ones, with some missing. The V and J calls and the clone size are those of that table, but D and trimming were determined from the DNA. Of around 130,000 clones detected, 77% appear once; the ten largest clones hold around 20%. The V end was cut by 0 bases, the J end by 7 bases, with 12 bases between. The CDR3 has 14 residues. Germline V CDR1 and CDR2: SGHDN, FVKESK. This clone came up many times. The sequence was collected from a man at least 80 years old with acute or convalescent COVID-19. The chain combines TRBV14 with TRBJ2-5, with D possibly TRBD2 on 5 matching bases. Sequencing used peripheral blood. CDR3 DNA: TGTGCCAGCAGCCAAGACGGGGTTAGTAGGACCCAGTACTTC. Its translation is CASSQDGVSRTQYF.